Shown below are 14 T cell receptor beta chains from a single sample sequenced in a study of cytomegalovirus exposure and HLA in healthy donors. It was with 60 Vbeta and 13 Jbeta primers that the PCR ran. The table came from immunoSEQ multiplex PCR; TCRdb's copy has only in-frame clones and leaves some out. The data show about 98,000 clones, more than 65% seen once. Specimen: PBMCs. These receptors were collected from a human donor in good health.

V and J are TRBV6-1 and TRBJ1-2; 9 positions match TRBD1. This CDR3 has 16 amino acids. Germline-derived CDR1 and CDR2 are MNHNS and SASEGT. J lost 3 bases, V lost 2 bases, and 7 bases had no gene match. The CDR3 is CASSEQRGQGDYGYTF. The CDR3 bases are TGTGCCAGCAGTGAACAGAGGGGACAGGGAGACTATGGCTACACCTTC.

V is TRBV4-1 and J is TRBJ2-2; no firm D call. CDR3 size: 13 residues. Trimming cost V 5 bases and J 5 bases, with 9 bases left between them. CDR1 is MGHRA, CDR2 YSYEKL, per germline. CDR3 loop: CASSFQVTGELFF. CDR3 DNA: TGCGCCAGCAGCTTTCAGGTGACCGGGGAGCTGTTTTTT.

V gene TRBV9 combines with J gene TRBJ2-1; 9 bases are a match to TRBD2. The germline CDR1 and CDR2 sequences are SGDLS and YYNGEE. V was pared by 3 bases and J by 4 bases, with 5 bases of the junction left unmatched. CDR3 length equals 15 residues. Here the CDR3 DNA reads TGTGCCAGCAGCGACCTAGCGGGGTCGTACAATGAGCAGTTCTTC. Residues: CASSDLAGSYNEQFF.

The V call is TRBV5-1, the J call TRBJ2-7, with TRBD2 identical over 12 bases. The germline V gene has CDR1 SGHRS and CDR2 YFSETQ. Trimming took 4 bases from V and 5 from J; bases not matched to a gene: 4. The CDR3 loop spans 14 amino acids. As DNA, the CDR3 is TGCGCCAGCAGCGGAAGGACTAGCGGGAACGAGCAGTACTTC. Translating gives CASSGRTSGNEQYF.

This chain uses TRBV30 with TRBJ1-3; no firm D call. The V end lost 3 bases, the J end lost 0 bases, and 12 bases lay between the germline ends. Germline V lookup: CDR1 GTSNPN, CDR2 SVGIG (reference sequence). This CDR3 region has 15 residues. The CDR3 region has the DNA TGTGCCTGGAGCAGACAAACACGCTCTGGAAACACCATATATTTT. Protein: CAWSRQTRSGNTIYF.

This clone appeared a few times. This chain links TRBV9 with TRBJ2-7; D remains ambiguous. V was clipped by 0 bases and J by 1 base, with 14 bases between them. From germline, CDR1 is SGDLS and CDR2 YYNGEE. The CDR3 contains 16 residues. Written as DNA, the CDR3 is TGTGCCAGCAGCGTAGGAGGAGCCCTTAATTCCTACGAGCAGTACTTC. This gives the protein CASSVGGALNSYEQYF.

This clone is a singleton in its sample. The rearrangement links TRBV7-9 to TRBJ1-3; 7 nucleotides line up with TRBD1. CDR3 length equals 15 residues. Germline CDR1 reads SEHNR; CDR2 reads FQNEAQ (reference sequence). The V gene end was trimmed by 5 bases and the J gene end by 0 bases; junction bases not matched to a gene: 4. The CDR3, as DNA: TGTGCCAGCAGCGCAGGGGACAGCTCTGGAAACACCATATATTTT. Its protein product is CASSAGDSSGNTIYF. Based on the CDR3 plus reference TRBV7-9 and TRBJ1-3, the full variable domain is DTGVSQNPRHKITKRGQNVTFRCDPISEHNRLYWYRQTLGQGPEFLTYFQNEAQLEKSRLLSDRFSAERPKGSFSTLEIQRTEQGDSAMYLCASSAGDSSGNTIYFGEGSWLTVV.

The V and J genes are TRBV6-6 and TRBJ1-2; TRBD1 aligns across 8 bases. After removal of 2 bases from V and 4 bases from J, the junction contained 9 bases not matched to a gene. The germline V gene encodes CDR1 MNHNY and CDR2 SVGAGI (reference sequence). The CDR3 covers 16 residues. CDR3 DNA sequence: TGTGCCAGCAGTTACACCGCCGGACAGGGCGGCTATGGCTACACCTTC. Translation: CASSYTAGQGGYGYTF.

This chain links TRBV7-2 with TRBJ1-4; D gene uncertain. V lost 2 bases and J 4 bases, leaving 5 bases between the germline ends. Germline CDR1 and CDR2: SGHTA and FQGNSA. The CDR3 loop spans 13 amino acids. In nucleotides, the CDR3 is TGTGCCAGCAGCTTAACCAGTAATGAAAAACTGTTTTTT. Its protein is CASSLTSNEKLFF.

V gene TRBV6-5 combines with J gene TRBJ2-5; 12 bases are a match to TRBD2. V shed 4 bases and J 4 bases; nucleotides not matched to a gene: 4. The CDR3 has 15 amino acids. In germline, CDR1 is MNHEY, CDR2 SVGAGI. CDR3 nucleotides: TGTGCCAGCAGTTCTAGCGGGGGGGCCGGAGAGACCCAGTACTTC. The encoded protein is CASSSSGGAGETQYF.

The chain links TRBV11-3 to TRBJ2-2, with a possible D match to TRBD1 (6 bases). This CDR3 spans 15 amino acids. CDR1 and CDR2 from the germline V gene are SGHNT and YENEEA. V was pared by 7 bases and J by 1 base, with 13 bases between. CDR3 sequence (DNA): TGTGCCAGCAAGAGACAGGACAAGAACACCGGGGAGCTGTTTTTT. Protein product: CASKRQDKNTGELFF. The whole variable domain, filled in from reference TRBV11-3 and TRBJ2-2, reads EAGVVQSPRYKIIEKKQPVAFWCNPISGHNTLYWYLQNLGQGPELLIRYENEEAVDDSQLPKDRFSAERLKGVDSTLKIQPAELGDSAVYLCASKRQDKNTGELFFGEGSRLTVL.

The chain recombines TRBV5-6 with TRBJ1-2, with D maybe TRBD1 (6 bases). Germline CDR1 reads SGHDT; CDR2 reads YYEEEE. The CDR3 runs 16 residues. V was cut by 4 bases and J by 3 bases, with 19 bases left in between. DNA of the CDR3: TGTGCCAGCAGCCCCTGGGGGCTGTTGGGGGACTATGGCTACACCTTC. This codes for CASSPWGLLGDYGYTF.

The chain recombines TRBV6-5 with TRBJ1-6; 7 bases are shared with TRBD1. The CDR3 loop spans 15 amino acids. CDR1 and CDR2 (germline): MNHEY, SVGAGI. V shed 6 bases, J shed 5 bases, and the junction held 7 bases outside the gene matches. The CDR3 is CASRSNRGDNSPLHF. CDR3 bases: TGTGCCAGCAGGAGCAACAGGGGTGATAATTCACCCCTCCACTTT.

V usage is TRBV5-4 and J usage is TRBJ2-3; TRBD1 might be the D (6 bases). The germline V gene has CDR1 SGHNT and CDR2 YYREEE (reference sequence). The CDR3 runs 14 residues. The V end was cut by 3 bases, the J end by 0 bases, with 8 bases between. The CDR3 sequence: CASSSQGSTDTQYF. As DNA, the CDR3 is TGTGCCAGCAGCTCTCAGGGGAGCACAGATACGCAGTATTTT.